This TCR beta chain was captured in a study of post-analysis software for immune sequencing data. The table lists this clonotype with many counts. The antigen is undetermined. Study findings and constraints: Comparison with controls showed significantly lower normalized Chao1 diversity in multiple sclerosis patients.

Unique molecular identifiers featured in each of the TCR beta cDNA libraries. TCRdb re-called the PCR reads with MiXCR, one entry per CDR3 protein. There are 150,000 to 200,000 distinct CDR3 sequences in the sample; around 28% occur only once, and over 1.2% lies in the top ten. This sequence was found in a girl aged 10 to 17 with multiple sclerosis. The sample consisted of blood.

In nucleotides, the CDR3 is TGCAGCGCCGCGAACTACAATGAGCAGTTCTTC. It encodes CSAANYNEQFF. This sequence joins TRBV20-1 and TRBJ2-1; D remains ambiguous. The CDR3 runs 11 residues. Germline V gene data show CDR1 as DFQATT and CDR2 as SNEGSKA (reference sequence).